The clone carrying this T cell receptor (beta chain) occurred once. The V gene's germline CDR1 is MGHDK and CDR2 SYGVNS. The CDR3 totals 15 residues. Between the trimmed V and J ends, which lost 4 bases and 3 bases, there was a span of 15 bases. This record belongs to a study of blood T cell repertoires in COVID-19. On the study more broadly: Sources were T cells, B-cell-depleted T cells, or PBMCs; the material itself was cDNA or gDNA.

The assay was immunoSEQ multiplex PCR, and TCRdb's table has in-frame clones only and misses some. This sample yields about 73,000 clones, of which 80% to 90% are seen a single time; 5.3% belongs to the top ten. The V call is TRBV25-1, the J call TRBJ1-2, with D perhaps matching TRBD1 (6 bases). The clonotype originates from a man aged 50 to 60 with active COVID-19. Sequencing was done on a sample of peripheral blood. The CDR3 sequence: CASSALGYRDYGYTF. The DNA of the CDR3 is TGTGCCAGCAGTGCCTTAGGCTACAGGGACTATGGCTACACCTTC.